This entry lists 11 T cell receptor beta chains sequenced from one sample in a study of regulatory T cells in long-lasting Graves disease. Time point here: newly diagnosed GD, antithyroid drugs for less than 3 months. From RNA extracted from PBMCs, the TCR library was made. TCR beta libraries were built with iRepertoire HTBI primers and Arm-PCR of CDR3 regions. One entry per CDR3 protein, called by TCRdb with MiXCR from the multiplex PCR reads. The sample consists of a few hundred thousand distinct CDR3 sequences, roughly 12% of them appearing once. These same data were also listed under a study on T cells in Graves' hyperthyroidism and ophthalmopathy.

Sample: peripheral blood mononuclear cells (PBMCs), taken at new diagnosis, from a patient treated with antithyroid drugs. The receptors derive from a woman aged 18-29 years with Graves disease.

This clonotype was detected once. The rearrangement links TRBV5-1 to TRBJ2-2; TRBD2 aligns across 13 bases. CDR1 SGHRS and CDR2 YFSETQ come from the germline V gene. This CDR3 has 20 residues. V lost 3 bases to trimming and J lost 4 bases; unmatched junction nucleotides: 15. CDR3 in DNA: TGCGCCAGCAGCTGGAGACCGCGACTAGCGGGGGGCCACGGCACCGGGGAGCTGTTTTTT. Protein: CASSWRPRLAGGHGTGELFF.

This clonotype appeared many times. The chain joins TRBV7-9 to TRBJ1-1, with unresolved D. Trimming stripped 1 base from V and 1 base from J, with 7 bases between. The CDR3 runs to 14 residues. The germline V gene has CDR1 SEHNR and CDR2 FQNEAQ (reference sequence). The CDR3 DNA reads TGTGCCAGCAGCTTAGTCGCGGCGAACACTGAAGCTTTCTTT. Encoded protein: CASSLVAANTEAFF.

J is TRBJ2-2 and V is TRBV4-1; D possibly corresponds to TRBD2 (6 bases). CDR1 is MGHRA, CDR2 YSYEKL, per germline. V was cut by 5 bases and J by 4 bases, with 20 bases left in between. This CDR3 region has 17 residues. CDR3 residues: CASSFLRLVGVTGELFF. CDR3 DNA sequence: TGCGCCAGCAGCTTCCTCAGACTAGTTGGGGTCACCGGGGAGCTGTTTTTT.

The sample holds a few counts of this clonotype. This sequence joins TRBV6-5 and TRBJ1-2; D might be TRBD1 (5 bases). The CDR3 is 14 residues long. V gave up 2 bases and J gave up 2 bases, with 9 bases separating them. Germline CDR1 MNHEY, CDR2 SVGAGI. CDR3 protein: CASSYRGINYGYTF. CDR3 DNA: TGTGCCAGCAGTTACCGGGGGATAAACTATGGCTACACCTTC.

The J gene is TRBJ2-4, the V gene TRBV14; 9 nucleotides line up with TRBD2. The DNA end is a closer match to TRBJ2-1, so the J assignment may be wrong. This CDR3 spans 17 amino acids. Looked up from germline, CDR1 is SGHDN and CDR2 is FVKESK. The CDR3 DNA follows: TGTGCCAGCAGCTCCCTACGTACCAGCGGGAGGAAGTCTGGTCAGTTCTTC. It translates to CASSSLRTSGRKSGQFF.

This clonotype appeared many times. This chain joins TRBV7-2 and TRBJ1-3; D gene unclear. CDR1 is SGHTA and CDR2 is FQGNSA in the germline V gene. The CDR3 is 15 amino acids. Trimming stripped 2 bases from V and 0 bases from J, with 8 bases between. The CDR3 DNA reads as TGTGCCAGCAGCTTATGGTCGTTCTCTGGAAACACCATATATTTT. Translated: CASSLWSFSGNTIYF.

V usage is TRBV12-3 or TRBV12-4 and J usage is TRBJ2-1, with 7 bases lining up with TRBD2. Trimming removed 8 bases from V and 4 bases from J; junction bases left unmatched: 5. The CDR3 extends over 13 amino acids. As DNA, the CDR3 is TGTGCCAGCGAGAGCGGGAAATACAATGAGCAGTTCTTC. Translation: CASESGKYNEQFF.

This clonotype has a count of ten or more. CDR3 bases: TGTGCCAGCAGTACCAGGGGCAGAGAGACCCAGTACTTC. It codes for CASSTRGRETQYF. The rearrangement joins TRBV12-3 or TRBV12-4 to TRBJ2-5, with D possibly TRBD1 on 6 matching bases. CDR3 length: 13 residues. V dropped 5 bases and J dropped 4 bases, with 11 bases sitting between them.

This clonotype was detected many times. V is TRBV7-8 and J is TRBJ1-5; 7 bases agree with TRBD1. Germline lookup yields CDR1 SGHVS and CDR2 FQNEAQ. The junction had 8 bases not matched to a gene; V was cut back by 5 bases and J by 7 bases. This CDR3 region has 14 residues. CDR3 sequence (DNA): TGTGCCAGCAGCCCGGGACAGATACTCCAGCCCCAGCATTTT. It yields the protein CASSPGQILQPQHF.

In its sample, this clonotype was seen a few times. One junction end disagrees with the germline gene, perhaps due to a read error. CDR3 DNA: TGTACCAGCGGCAAGACTAGCGGGAGGGCCTCTCCGTTCTTC. Translated, it gives CTSGKTSGRASPFF. This chain uses TRBV6-1 with TRBJ2-1; 14 nucleotides align to TRBD2. Germline CDR1 reads MNHNS; CDR2 reads SASEGT. There are 14 residues in the CDR3.

The CDR3 region has the DNA TGTGCCAGCAGCCGCTACACCGGGGAGCTGTTTTTT. Protein: CASSRYTGELFF. The rearrangement joins TRBV7-2 to TRBJ2-2, with D uncertain. Germline CDR1 reads SGHTA; CDR2 reads FQGNSA. V was shortened by 5 bases and J by 3 bases, with 4 bases between the two germline ends. The CDR3 consists of 12 residues.